This T cell receptor beta chain appears in the sequencing data of a study of cytomegalovirus exposure and HLA in healthy donors. Study-level background: The 95 to 150 validation repertoires, a later analysis reported, used the same platform as the approximately 650 first-cohort repertoires.

Study findings and constraints: Within the approximately 110 validation repertoires, first-cohort TCR clusters tended to co-occur, according to a later analysis.

Details on this clone: As yet, its antigen is unknown.

Assay used: immunoSEQ multiplex PCR; TCRdb lists only in-frame clones, some missing. Of 200,000 to 300,000 clones detected, roughly 86% appear once; the ten largest clones hold around 1.3%. The donors were members of the approximately 120-subject validation cohort (separate from the approximately 670-subject first cohort). This clonotype was sampled from a woman aged 25-40 years in good health and CMV-seropositive. The specimen sequenced was PBMCs.

The CDR3 here is CASSFTVNTEAFF. The CDR3 DNA sequence: TGTGCCAGCAGCTTTACGGTGAACACTGAAGCTTTCTTT. This chain joins TRBV5-6 and TRBJ1-1; D call uncertain. CDR1 is SGHDT and CDR2 is YYEEEE in the germline V gene. V was cut by 2 bases and J by 0 bases, with 5 bases left in between. The CDR3 covers 13 residues.